The next 31 T cell receptor beta chains were all read from a single sample in a study of CD8 T cells in ankylosing spondylitis (dated by TCRdb to about 2017). The library was built by means of 5' RACE. Sequencer: Illumina HiSeq 2500. The public reads were quality trimmed at Q25 with fastp and then assembled into clones with MiXCR by TCRdb, keeping productive beta chains. Each entry is one CDR3 protein sequence, shown with its most common DNA and genes. This sample is represented by roughly 130,000 distinct CDR3 sequences; roughly an eighth of them were singletons. The ten largest account for 3% of the sample. Sequencing input: blood, either unsorted or a sorted T cell fraction (not recorded which). Receptors originate from a female donor with ankylosing spondylitis or in good health (not recorded which).

The chain is built from TRBV29-1 and TRBJ2-1, with 10 positions matching TRBD2. Trimming cost V 3 bases and J 3 bases; bases outside gene matches: 2. CDR1 is SQVTM and CDR2 is ANQGSEA in the germline V gene. This CDR3 comprises 14 residues. The CDR3 loop is CSVEGLANYNEQFF. The CDR3 DNA reads as TGCAGCGTTGAGGGACTAGCGAACTACAATGAGCAGTTCTTC.

This chain connects TRBV2 to TRBJ1-6, with TRBD1 matching 7 bases. Germline values: CDR1 SNHLY, CDR2 FYNNEI. Trimming at V came to 10 bases and at J to 9 bases, leaving 6 bases not matched to a gene. The CDR3 runs 12 residues. This CDR3 is CATAGGSSPLHF. As DNA, the CDR3 is TGTGCCACCGCAGGGGGGAGTTCACCCCTCCACTTT.

As concerns this clonotype: Being one base from a much bigger clone, this may be a read error. The chain is built from TRBV5-1 and TRBJ2-5, with TRBD2 as a possible D gene (5 bases). V was cut by 0 bases and J by 5 bases, with 20 bases left in between. In germline, CDR1 is SGHRS, CDR2 YFSETQ. CDR3 length: 17 amino acids. The CDR3 region is CASSLAVRTRARETQYF. The CDR3 DNA reads as TGCGCCAGCAGCTTGGCCGTAAGGACGAGGGCAAGGGAGACCCAGTACTTC.

As for this clonotype: At one end the junction does not follow the germline gene, possibly because of a read error. The DNA for the CDR3 is TGTGCAAGCAACCCGGAAAACACCGGGGAGCTGTTTTTT. It encodes CASNPENTGELFF. V usage is TRBV7-8 and J usage is TRBJ2-2, with D uncertain. The length of the CDR3 is 13 residues. Germline V gives CDR1 SGHVS, CDR2 FQNEAQ.

There are many counts of this clonotype. The chain combines TRBV5-1 with TRBJ1-1; D gene uncertain. With 0 bases removed from V and 2 bases from J, the gap between germline ends came to 14 bases. This CDR3 has 16 amino acids. Germline V CDR1 and CDR2: SGHRS, YFSETQ. The DNA for the CDR3 is TGCGCCAGCAGCTTGGCACTGGCAATCACCAACACTGAAGCTTTCTTT. It specifies CASSLALAITNTEAFF. The complete variable domain, with remaining parts taken from reference TRBV5-1 and TRBJ1-1, reads KAGVTQTPRYLIKTRGQQVTLSCSPISGHRSVSWYQQTPGQGLQFLFEYFSETQRNKGNFPGRFSGRQFSNSRSEMNVSTLELGDSALYLCASSLALAITNTEAFFGQGTRLTVV.

The chain uses TRBV12-3 or TRBV12-4 and TRBJ1-2, with 7 nucleotides matching TRBD1. The ends lost 5 bases at V and 8 bases at J; junction bases unmatched: 11. The CDR3 has 14 amino acids. The chain's CDR3 is CASSRGTVRHGYTF. The CDR3, as DNA: TGTGCCAGCAGTAGGGGGACAGTCCGGCACGGCTACACCTTC.

This clonotype was counted a few times. This chain uses TRBV7-2 with TRBJ2-5, with 10 nucleotides matching TRBD2. V was clipped by 1 base and J by 1 base; unmatched bases: 3. The germline V gene has CDR1 SGHTA and CDR2 FQGNSA. CDR3 length: 16 amino acids. In nucleotides, the CDR3 is TGTGCCAGCAGCTTAGGGCTAGCGGGGGCCCAAGAGACCCAGTACTTC. Residues: CASSLGLAGAQETQYF.

This clonotype was found many times. The V call is TRBV9, the J call TRBJ1-2, with D hard to call. Per the germline V gene, CDR1 is SGDLS and CDR2 is YYNGEE. The V and J ends lost 2 bases and 2 bases respectively, with 13 bases between them. This CDR3 contains 15 residues. The chain's CDR3 is CASSVGGLSNYGYTF. CDR3 nucleotide sequence: TGTGCCAGCAGCGTTGGTGGACTTTCAAACTATGGCTACACCTTC.

This clonotype was recorded at least ten times. The chain carries TRBV11-1 and TRBJ2-7; 7 positions agree with TRBD1. Trimming at V came to 7 bases and at J to 6 bases, leaving 9 bases not matched to a gene. The CDR3 has 13 residues. Germline CDR1 and CDR2: SGHAT and FQDESV (reference sequence). The CDR3 loop reads CASTLSTGFEQYF. In DNA form, the CDR3 reads TGTGCCAGCACCCTATCGACAGGGTTCGAGCAGTACTTC. The variable domain in full, completed from reference TRBV11-1 and TRBJ2-7, reads EAEVAQSPRYKITEKSQAVAFWCDPISGHATLYWYRQILGQGPELLVQFQDESVVDDSQLPKDRFSAERLKGVDSTLKIQPAELGDSAMYLCASTLSTGFEQYFGPGTRLTVT.

This clonotype came up a few times. The V call is TRBV12-3 or TRBV12-4, the J call TRBJ1-2, with TRBD1 matching over 12 bases. V was pared by 6 bases and J by 8 bases, with 7 bases of the junction left unmatched. The CDR3 runs to 14 residues. The CDR3: CASRGTGGARGYTF. In DNA, the CDR3 is TGTGCCAGCAGAGGGACAGGGGGCGCCCGGGGCTACACCTTC.

The chain recombines TRBV18 with TRBJ1-2; 9 bases are shared with TRBD1. V was clipped by 2 bases and J by 4 bases; unmatched bases: 5. Germline values: CDR1 KGHSH, CDR2 LQKENI. The CDR3 contains 15 residues. Written as DNA, the CDR3 is TGTGCCAGCTCACCAGTACCGACAGGGGGCTATGGCTACACCTTC. This translates into CASSPVPTGGYGYTF.

This rearrangement joins TRBV30 to TRBJ2-3, with D possibly TRBD1 on 6 matching bases. Trimming pared 2 bases from V and 2 bases from J, leaving 14 bases between. From germline, CDR1 is GTSNPN and CDR2 SVGIG (reference sequence). This CDR3 spans 15 amino acids. The DNA of the CDR3 is TGTGCCTGGAGTCGGACAGCGAGCTTCACAGATACGCAGTATTTT. Translated: CAWSRTASFTDTQYF.

In its sample, this clonotype was seen a few times. CDR3: CASRGSGGGLSGANVLTF. As DNA, the CDR3 is TGTGCCAGCAGGGGTTCGGGGGGCGGCCTCTCTGGGGCCAACGTCCTGACTTTC. The gene calls are TRBV27 and TRBJ2-6, with D possibly matching TRBD2 (7 bases). Germline V gives CDR1 MNHEY, CDR2 SMNVEV (reference sequence). There are 18 residues in the CDR3. Between the trimmed V and J ends, which lost 6 bases and 0 bases, there was a span of 18 bases.

This clonotype has a count of ten or more. The chain joins TRBV6-2 or TRBV6-3 to TRBJ1-5; D is undetermined. Trimming cost V 7 bases and J 0 bases, with 4 bases left between them. This CDR3 contains 12 residues. Looked up from germline, CDR1 is MNHEY and CDR2 is SVGEGT. The CDR3 here is CASTDSNQPQHF. The CDR3 DNA sequence: TGTGCCAGCACCGATAGCAATCAGCCCCAGCATTTT.

This clonotype came up a few times. This chain links TRBV4-1 with TRBJ2-3, with 8 bases matching TRBD2. Trimming took 0 bases from V and 3 from J; bases not matched to a gene: 5. The CDR3 length is 16 residues. Germline CDR1 is MGHRA and CDR2 is YSYEKL. The chain's CDR3 is CASSQDRGGGTDTQYF. The CDR3 region has the DNA TGCGCCAGCAGCCAAGATCGGGGGGGCGGAACAGATACGCAGTATTTT.

This clonotype was seen repeatedly, ten times or more. The rearrangement joins TRBV2 to TRBJ2-7; D uncertain. CDR3 length: 11 amino acids. CDR1 and CDR2 (germline): SNHLY, FYNNEI. V was shortened by 4 bases and J by 4 bases, with 5 bases between the two germline ends. The CDR3 spells CASSVQYEQYF. The CDR3 DNA reads as TGTGCCAGCAGTGTACAGTACGAGCAGTACTTC. Complete variable domain (other parts from reference TRBV2 and TRBJ2-7): EPEVTQTPSHQVTQMGQEVILRCVPISNHLYFYWYRQILGQKVEFLVSFYNNEISEKSEIFDDQFSVERPDGSNFTLKIRSTKLEDSAMYFCASSVQYEQYFGPGTRLTVT.

This clonotype occurred many times. The chain couples TRBV9 to TRBJ1-1, with 8 bases aligning to TRBD1. V dropped 1 base and J dropped 7; count of bases not matched to a gene: 9. Germline V gene sequence: CDR1 SGDLS, CDR2 YYNGEE. CDR3 length: 15 residues. The CDR3 sequence: CASSVLMTGEGEAFF. In DNA, the CDR3 is TGTGCCAGCAGCGTACTTATGACAGGGGAGGGTGAAGCTTTCTTT.

The chain couples TRBV28 to TRBJ2-3; 11 nucleotides agree with TRBD1. The V segment lost 5 bases and the J segment 3 bases; nucleotides outside the gene matches: 10. The length of the CDR3 is 17 residues. The germline V gene has CDR1 MDHEN and CDR2 SYDVKM. The CDR3, as DNA: TGTGCCAGCAGTCCACGGGACAGGGGGAAAGTAACAGATACGCAGTATTTT. It translates to CASSPRDRGKVTDTQYF.

The chain uses TRBV19 and TRBJ2-3; no reliable D call. CDR1 LNHDA and CDR2 SQIVND come from the germline V gene (reference sequence). V gave up 5 bases and J gave up 3 bases, with 15 bases separating them. The CDR3 consists of 15 residues. This CDR3 is CASSLQFGGTDTQYF. Here the CDR3 DNA reads TGTGCCAGTAGTCTTCAGTTTGGTGGTACAGATACGCAGTATTTT.

The J gene is TRBJ2-3, the V gene TRBV21-1; TRBD2 is the table's D call and was not checked against the DNA. TRBV21-1 is classified as a pseudogene. This CDR3 spans 14 amino acids. Here the CDR3 reads CASSTELLTDTQYF. The CDR3 region has the DNA TGTGCCAGCAGCACGGAACTATTAACAGATACGCAGTATTTT.

This clonotype has a handful of counts. The V call is TRBV20-1, the J call TRBJ2-1; maybe TRBD2 (6 bases). V was pared by 6 bases and J by 5 bases, with 20 bases between. The CDR3 sequence is 15 residues long. CDR1 DFQATT and CDR2 SNEGSKA come from the germline V gene (reference sequence). CDR3 region: CSASPLARGNNEQFF. The CDR3 DNA sequence: TGCAGTGCCAGTCCCCTAGCGAGAGGGAACAATGAGCAGTTCTTC.

This chain uses TRBV15 with TRBJ1-5, with 7 bases fitting TRBD1. Unmatched junction bases numbered 7, after V lost 0 bases and J lost 5 bases. This CDR3 comprises 16 residues. In germline, CDR1 is LNHNV, CDR2 YYDKDF (reference sequence). In DNA form, the CDR3 reads TGTGCCACCAGCAGAGAATATGGCAGGGGGGATCAGCCCCAGCATTTT. Amino acids: CATSREYGRGDQPQHF. Based on the CDR3 plus reference TRBV15 and TRBJ1-5, the full variable domain is DAMVIQNPRYQVTQFGKPVTLSCSQTLNHNVMYWYQQKSSQAPKLLFHYYDKDFNNEADTPDNFQSRRPNTSFCFLDIRSPGLGDTAMYLCATSREYGRGDQPQHFGDGTRLSIL.

This clonotype was picked up many times. The chain uses TRBV20-1 and TRBJ2-1, with 15 nucleotides matching TRBD2. Germline CDR1 is DFQATT and CDR2 is SNEGSKA (reference sequence). The CDR3 loop spans 19 amino acids. J lost 8 bases, V lost 5 bases, and 19 bases had no gene match. The DNA of the CDR3 is TGCAGTGCTTCAGATCCCGGACTAGCGGGGGGGCGGGCAGGCGATGAGCAGTTCTTC. Its protein product is CSASDPGLAGGRAGDEQFF.

This clonotype occurred a few times. DNA of the CDR3: TGCAGTGCTACTGAGGGAGTCACCGGGGAGCTGTTTTTT. Translating gives CSATEGVTGELFF. This chain connects TRBV20-1 to TRBJ2-2; a possible D gene is TRBD2 (5 bases). V was clipped by 4 bases and J by 4 bases, with 10 bases between them. The germline gives CDR1 DFQATT, CDR2 SNEGSKA (reference sequence). This CDR3 has 13 residues.

The V call is TRBV29-1, the J call TRBJ2-1; the match to TRBD1 covers 7 bases. Germline CDR1 SQVTM, CDR2 ANQGSEA. This CDR3 spans 19 amino acids. V dropped 1 base and J dropped 5; count of bases not matched to a gene: 20. The CDR3 loop reads CSVEARIVGRTGQDNEQFF. CDR3 nucleotides: TGCAGCGTTGAAGCAAGGATCGTAGGTAGGACAGGACAAGACAATGAGCAGTTCTTC.

The table lists this clonotype with many counts. This rearrangement joins TRBV20-1 to TRBJ1-6; 8 bases agree with TRBD1. Germline V gene sequence: CDR1 DFQATT, CDR2 SNEGSKA (reference sequence). V trimming: 4 bases; J trimming: 7 bases; junction bases outside the gene matches: 9. The CDR3 covers 15 residues. Written as DNA, the CDR3 is TGCAGTGCTAACCAGGGGGCGCATTGGAATTCACCCCTCCACTTT. This codes for CSANQGAHWNSPLHF.

This clonotype was observed a handful of times. The V gene is TRBV11-2, the J gene TRBJ2-1, with 8 bases aligning to TRBD2. This CDR3 contains 15 residues. Germline assignment: CDR1 SGHAT and CDR2 FQNNGV. Unmatched junction bases numbered 7, after V lost 1 base and J lost 8 bases. CDR3 sequence reads: CASSLAGGPPDEQFF. Here the CDR3 DNA reads TGTGCCAGCAGCTTAGCGGGGGGGCCCCCCGATGAGCAGTTCTTC. The full variable domain, rest sourced from reference TRBV11-2 and TRBJ2-1, is EAGVAQSPRYKIIEKRQSVAFWCNPISGHATLYWYQQILGQGPKLLIQFQNNGVVDDSQLPKDRFSAERLKGVDSTLKIQPAKLEDSAVYLCASSLAGGPPDEQFFGPGTRLTVL.

This clonotype has a handful of counts. The chain has TRBV28 and TRBJ1-2, with 12 bases lining up with TRBD1. The CDR3 loop spans 15 amino acids. Germline CDR1 reads MDHEN; CDR2 reads SYDVKM. Trimming removed 7 bases from V and 8 bases from J; junction bases left unmatched: 11. CDR3 residues: CASTQGGQGARGYTF. In nucleotides, the CDR3 is TGTGCCAGCACCCAAGGGGGACAGGGGGCTCGGGGCTACACCTTC.

The rearrangement uses TRBV20-1 and TRBJ2-1; TRBD2 aligns across 8 bases. Looked up from germline, CDR1 is DFQATT and CDR2 is SNEGSKA (reference sequence). The CDR3 covers 13 residues. With V trimmed by 0 bases and J by 9 bases, 4 bases remained unmatched. This CDR3 is CSARDELAAEQFF. The DNA for the CDR3 is TGCAGTGCTAGAGATGAACTAGCGGCTGAGCAGTTCTTC.

The sample holds one count of this clonotype. The rearrangement joins TRBV28 to TRBJ2-7, with 8 bases matching TRBD1. The trim removed 6 bases at V and 0 bases at J, leaving 4 bases unmatched. CDR1 and CDR2 from the germline V gene are MDHEN and SYDVKM. This CDR3 is built from 14 residues. DNA for the CDR3: TGTGCCAGCAGGGGGACAGGACGCTCCTACGAGCAGTACTTC. Its protein product is CASRGTGRSYEQYF.

The chain links TRBV5-1 to TRBJ2-3; 9 nucleotides match TRBD2. There are 17 residues in the CDR3. Germline CDR1 is SGHRS and CDR2 is YFSETQ. Germline trimming cut 4 bases from V and 5 bases from J; bases unmatched to any gene: 14. CDR3 residues: CASSPRAAGGIIDTQYF. CDR3 nucleotides: TGCGCCAGCAGCCCGCGGGCTGCGGGGGGGATCATAGATACGCAGTATTTT.